Following are 27 T cell receptor beta chains from one sample sequenced in a study of T cells in Graves' hyperthyroidism and ophthalmopathy. What was amplified from RNA transcripts were TCR beta CDR3 regions. A first-round RT-PCR of the TCR CDR3 used the HTBI primer set. TCRdb recomputed calls from the multiplex PCR reads with MiXCR, one row per CDR3 protein. Of hundreds of thousands of distinct CDR3 sequences detected, less than 15% appear once; the ten largest clones hold roughly a tenth. The sequenced sample consisted of blood. These receptors were collected from a woman between 18 and 29 years old with Graves' hyperthyroidism.

This clonotype has a count of ten or more. The chain carries TRBV28 and TRBJ2-5; tentatively, D is TRBD2 (7 bases). Germline-derived CDR1 and CDR2 are MDHEN and SYDVKM. This CDR3 contains 13 residues. V lost 3 bases and J 11 bases, leaving 16 bases between the germline ends. CDR3 sequence (DNA): TGTGCCAGCAGTTTCAGGGGACTACGGACTCAGTACTTC. Its protein is CASSFRGLRTQYF.

Many counts were recorded for this clonotype. The V and J genes are TRBV20-1 and TRBJ1-2, with a tentative D call TRBD1 (6 bases). This CDR3 region has 12 residues. V was pared by 1 base and J by 4 bases, with 7 bases between. Germline lookup yields CDR1 DFQATT and CDR2 SNEGSKA (reference sequence). CDR3 nucleotides: TGCAGTGCTAGAGGGACAGCCTATGGCTACACCTTC. Encoded protein: CSARGTAYGYTF.

This rearrangement joins TRBV9 to TRBJ1-2; weak D call: TRBD1 (5 bases). Trimming pared 4 bases from V and 4 bases from J, leaving 20 bases between. This CDR3 region has 16 residues. CDR1 is SGDLS, CDR2 YYNGEE, per germline. As DNA, the CDR3 is TGTGCCAGCAGCCCGGGGGACCTCAGGCGGAGCTATGGCTACACCTTC. Protein product: CASSPGDLRRSYGYTF.

This clonotype was detected many times. The chain is built from TRBV11-2 and TRBJ2-1; 7 bases align to TRBD1. Unmatched junction bases numbered 4, after V lost 1 base and J lost 4 bases. The CDR3 is made up of 15 amino acids. The germline V gene has CDR1 SGHAT and CDR2 FQNNGV. Written as DNA, the CDR3 is TGTGCCAGCAGCTTAGTGTGGGGACAGTACAATGAGCAGTTCTTC. As protein: CASSLVWGQYNEQFF.

Only a few counts were recorded for this clonotype. The CDR3 DNA reads TGCAGCGGATCAAACCCGGGACAGGGAAACGAGCAGTACTTC. As protein: CSGSNPGQGNEQYF. This sequence joins TRBV29-1 and TRBJ2-7; 9 bases are shared with TRBD1. The CDR3 totals 14 residues. V dropped 7 bases and J dropped 5; count of bases not matched to a gene: 12. Germline V gene sequence: CDR1 SQVTM, CDR2 ANQGSEA.

This clonotype was observed a few times. This chain joins TRBV6-2 or TRBV6-3 and TRBJ2-3; D might be TRBD1 or TRBD2, each matching 5 bases. This CDR3 comprises 15 residues. V was trimmed by 6 bases and J by 5 bases, leaving 18 bases between them. Germline values: CDR1 MNHEY, CDR2 SVGEGT. The CDR3, as DNA: TGTGCCAGCAGCCCCACTAGGGTGGGGGAAGATACGCAGTATTTT. Amino acid sequence: CASSPTRVGEDTQYF.

The table lists this clonotype with a few counts. CDR3 sequence: CSARDLWGNEQFF. CDR3 nucleotides: TGCAGTGCTAGAGATCTGTGGGGGAATGAGCAGTTCTTC. The chain has TRBV20-1 and TRBJ2-1; either TRBD1 or TRBD2 may fit D (5 bases each). Germline CDR1 reads DFQATT; CDR2 reads SNEGSKA (reference sequence). V was shortened by 0 bases and J by 7 bases, with 10 bases between the two germline ends. There are 13 residues in the CDR3.

This clonotype was counted between two and nine times. V is TRBV11-2 and J is TRBJ1-4; TRBD1 matches at 7 bases. V gave up 3 bases and J gave up 3 bases; unmatched junction bases: 7. In germline, CDR1 is SGHAT, CDR2 FQNNGV. There are 16 residues in the CDR3. CDR3 sequence reads: CASSFGRGAPNEKLFF. The DNA for the CDR3 is TGTGCCAGCAGCTTTGGCAGGGGGGCACCTAATGAAAAACTGTTTTTT.

This chain uses TRBV2 with TRBJ1-3; D unresolved. Trimming stripped 7 bases from V and 0 bases from J, with 13 bases between. The germline gives CDR1 SNHLY, CDR2 FYNNEI. CDR3 length: 15 amino acids. CDR3 residues: CASNFRAASGNTIYF. The DNA for the CDR3 is TGTGCCAGCAATTTTAGGGCGGCCTCTGGAAACACCATATATTTT. Filled out from reference TRBV2 and TRBJ1-3, the complete variable domain reads EPEVTQTPSHQVTQMGQEVILRCVPISNHLYFYWYRQILGQKVEFLVSFYNNEISEKSEIFDDQFSVERPDGSNFTLKIRSTKLEDSAMYFCASNFRAASGNTIYFGEGSWLTVV.

The CDR3 DNA reads as TGCAGCGGGGCACCCGGGACAGCAAACACTGAAGCTTTCTTT. Residues: CSGAPGTANTEAFF. The rearrangement uses TRBV29-1 and TRBJ1-1, with 7 bases fitting TRBD1. Germline V gene data show CDR1 as SQVTM and CDR2 as ANQGSEA. The junction had 10 bases not matched to a gene; V was cut back by 7 bases and J by 2 bases. This CDR3 comprises 14 residues.

This clonotype was observed at least ten times. The CDR3 nucleotides read TGTGCCAGCAGTGAAATCCGGACTAGCGGGAGGCTATGGAATGAGCAGTTCTTC. Translation gives CASSEIRTSGRLWNEQFF. V and J are TRBV2 and TRBJ2-1, with 14 bases lining up with TRBD2. This CDR3 spans 18 amino acids. The germline gives CDR1 SNHLY, CDR2 FYNNEI. The V segment lost 2 bases and the J segment 7 bases; nucleotides outside the gene matches: 10.

This clonotype was picked up many times. V is TRBV20-1 and J is TRBJ1-2; no clear D gene. Trimming took off 5 bases at V and 8 bases at J, with 15 bases between the two ends. The V gene's germline CDR1 is DFQATT and CDR2 SNEGSKA (reference sequence). This CDR3 contains 12 residues. The CDR3 DNA reads TGCAGTGCTCACCCGGGGATGGGGGGCTACACCTTC. This sequence encodes CSAHPGMGGYTF.

Comments on this clonotype: A much more abundant neighbour one base away suggests this may be a read error. This sequence joins TRBV18 and TRBJ2-7, with D hard to call. The CDR3 runs 15 residues. With 4 bases removed from V and 3 bases from J, the gap between germline ends came to 16 bases. Germline values: CDR1 KGHSH, CDR2 LQKENI. The CDR3 loop is CASSRYPDGNYEQYF. CDR3 sequence (DNA): TGTGCCAGCTCACGTTACCCCGACGGCAACTACGAGCAGTACTTC.

This clonotype was observed many times. The rearrangement links TRBV20-1 to TRBJ2-2, with 10 bases fitting TRBD2. The CDR3 spans 16 residues. With 5 bases clipped from V and 5 bases from J, the junction kept 11 bases outside the gene matches. Germline CDR1 is DFQATT and CDR2 is SNEGSKA (reference sequence). Here the CDR3 reads CSAPVWTSGRTGELFF. In DNA, the CDR3 is TGCAGTGCTCCAGTGTGGACTAGCGGACGTACCGGGGAGCTGTTTTTT.

This clonotype was detected only a few times. The chain carries TRBV5-1 and TRBJ1-4, with D possibly being TRBD1 (6 bases). Germline V CDR1 and CDR2: SGHRS, YFSETQ. The CDR3 runs 17 residues. Trimming removed 1 base at V and 0 bases at J, with 13 bases between. Here the CDR3 reads CASSLTGRPTTNEKLFF. The CDR3 nucleotides are TGCGCCAGCAGCTTGACAGGGAGGCCGACAACTAATGAAAAACTGTTTTTT.

The count of this clonotype is one. A single base separates this from a much larger clone, so it may be a read error. The CDR3, as DNA: TGCAGCGTTTGTAGGGCCAATTGCACAGATACGCAGTATTTT. Protein product: CSVCRANCTDTQYF. V is TRBV29-1 and J is TRBJ2-3; D remains unclear. V was cut by 5 bases and J by 1 base, with 13 bases left in between. CDR3 size: 14 residues. Germline CDR1 reads SQVTM; CDR2 reads ANQGSEA.

This clonotype was recorded at least ten times. The V gene is TRBV2, the J gene TRBJ2-3; 7 bases align to TRBD2. Germline lookup yields CDR1 SNHLY and CDR2 FYNNEI. The ends lost 4 bases at V and 6 bases at J; junction bases unmatched: 7. The CDR3 is made up of 14 amino acids. The CDR3 DNA reads TGTGCCAGCAGTGGCACGGGAGGCGGGGATACGCAGTATTTT. Residues: CASSGTGGGDTQYF.

The chain links TRBV5-5 to TRBJ2-6; D is possibly TRBD1 or TRBD2 (5 bases each). The germline V gene encodes CDR1 SGHKS and CDR2 YYEKEE (reference sequence). CDR3 length equals 15 residues. The ends were cut back, 0 bases at V and 4 bases at J, with 8 bases in the middle. The CDR3 nucleotides read TGTGCCAGCAGCTTGGTTGGGACCGGGGCCAACGTCCTGACTTTC. Translating it yields CASSLVGTGANVLTF.

At least ten counts were recorded for this clonotype. The chain has TRBV18 and TRBJ2-7; D is possibly TRBD1 (6 bases). Germline V lookup: CDR1 KGHSH, CDR2 LQKENI. V lost 3 bases, J lost 2 bases, and 11 bases lay in between. This CDR3 region has 14 residues. CDR3 DNA: TGTGCCAGCTCACCGGGTGAGGGGGCCTACGAGCAGTACTTC. Translation gives CASSPGEGAYEQYF.

This clonotype appeared a few times. This chain links TRBV20-1 with TRBJ1-2, with D perhaps matching TRBD1 (6 bases). V shed 3 bases and J shed 7 bases, with 12 bases lying between them. This CDR3 is built from 12 residues. The germline V gene has CDR1 DFQATT and CDR2 SNEGSKA (reference sequence). The CDR3 spells CSASRRGGGYTF. CDR3 in DNA: TGCAGTGCTAGCCGCAGGGGAGGTGGCTACACCTTC.

This clonotype was counted a few times. The chain joins TRBV7-9 to TRBJ2-7; D not certain. The CDR3 contains 14 residues. Trimming pared 5 bases from V and 3 bases from J, leaving 14 bases between. Germline-derived CDR1 and CDR2 are SEHNR and FQNEAQ (reference sequence). Here the CDR3 DNA reads TGTGCCAGCAGCCACGCTAGTCTGCACTACGAGCAGTACTTC. This encodes CASSHASLHYEQYF.

This clonotype was recorded many times. The genes are TRBV7-9 and TRBJ2-3; tentatively, D is TRBD2 (6 bases). The CDR3 totals 17 residues. Germline V gene data show CDR1 as SEHNR and CDR2 as FQNEAQ (reference sequence). With 1 base removed from V and 2 bases from J, the gap between germline ends came to 16 bases. CDR3: CASSLGRRDPHTDTQYF. DNA for the CDR3: TGTGCCAGCAGCTTAGGCCGGCGGGATCCCCACACAGATACGCAGTATTTT.

This clonotype was detected ten times or more. V gene TRBV7-3 combines with J gene TRBJ2-3; 7 positions agree with TRBD2. CDR1 and CDR2 (germline): SGHTA, FQGTGA. The CDR3 has 18 residues. V was clipped by 1 base and J by 4 bases; unmatched bases: 14. In nucleotides, the CDR3 is TGTGCCAGCAGCTTAAACCCTCTCGGGCGGGAGTCCGCAGATACGCAGTATTTT. It is translated as CASSLNPLGRESADTQYF.

The sample holds many counts of this clonotype. The genes are TRBV12-3 or TRBV12-4 and TRBJ1-1, with 7 bases matching TRBD1. The CDR3 extends over 13 amino acids. Trimming at V came to 2 bases and at J to 4 bases, leaving 1 base not matched to a gene. In DNA form, the CDR3 reads TGTGCCAGCAGTTTACGGGACAGCACTGAAGCTTTCTTT. Its protein product is CASSLRDSTEAFF.

This clonotype was picked up many times. This chain links TRBV27 with TRBJ2-4; weak D call: TRBD2 (5 bases). Trimming left V 4 bases short and J 0 bases short, with 13 bases between. The germline V gene has CDR1 MNHEY and CDR2 SMNVEV (reference sequence). CDR3 length: 16 amino acids. The CDR3 coding sequence is TGTGCCAGCAGTTCCCTAGCATCGGGAGCCAAAAACATTCAGTACTTC. Translating gives CASSSLASGAKNIQYF.

This clonotype came up many times. The chain is built from TRBV6-6 and TRBJ2-3; TRBD1 agrees at 7 bases. Germline trimming cut 2 bases from V and 2 bases from J; bases unmatched to any gene: 7. The CDR3 sequence is 16 residues long. CDR1 is MNHNY, CDR2 SVGAGI, per germline (reference sequence). The CDR3 nucleotides are TGTGCCAGCAGTTACCCACGGGACAGAACCACAGATACGCAGTATTTT. It is translated as CASSYPRDRTTDTQYF.

This clonotype was picked up one time. V usage is TRBV7-2 and J usage is TRBJ1-2; TRBD1 agrees at 7 bases. Trimming cost V 0 bases and J 8 bases; bases outside gene matches: 3. Germline-derived CDR1 and CDR2 are SGHTA and FQGNSA. The length of the CDR3 is 13 residues. The CDR3 region is CASSLAGTAGYTF. The CDR3 nucleotides are TGTGCCAGCAGCTTAGCCGGGACAGCCGGCTACACCTTC. The whole variable domain, remainder taken from reference TRBV7-2 and TRBJ1-2, is GAGVSQSPSNKVTEKGKDVELRCDPISGHTALYWYRQSLGQGLEFLIYFQGNSAPDKSGLPSDRFSAERTGGSVSTLTIQRTQQEDSAVYLCASSLAGTAGYTFGSGTRLTVV.